The 24 T cell receptor beta chains in this list originate from one sample, sequenced in a study of patients and donors after allogeneic stem cell transplantation. TCRdb itself ran the RT-PCR reads through MiXCR, one entry per CDR3 protein. Counted here are about 15,000 distinct CDR3 sequences, under 35% occurring once; the ten biggest clones make up 36%. Sequencing was carried out using blood, either unsorted or a sorted T cell fraction (not recorded which). These receptors were collected from a human donor who was either an allogeneic HSCT recipient or a stem cell or donor lymphocyte infusion donor (not recorded which). It is not recorded whose cells these are; they may come from a transplant donor.

This clonotype showed up many times. The chain combines TRBV25-1 with TRBJ2-5; TRBD2 is a possible D gene (7 bases). Trimming removed 3 bases from V and 5 bases from J, with 16 bases in between. Germline V gene data show CDR1 as MGHDK and CDR2 as SYGVNS. CDR3 length equals 15 residues. DNA for the CDR3: TGTGCCAGCAGTGATCCTCGGGGGGCCGGGGAGACCCAGTACTTC. Translating it yields CASSDPRGAGETQYF.

This clonotype showed up just a few times. V is TRBV5-6 and J is TRBJ1-1; D perhaps matches TRBD1 (6 bases). This CDR3 has 16 residues. Germline CDR1 reads SGHDT; CDR2 reads YYEEEE. V lost 1 base and J 5 bases, leaving 18 bases between the germline ends. This CDR3 reads CASSLILAGEVTEAFF. The CDR3 nucleotides read TGTGCCAGCAGCTTGATATTGGCAGGGGAAGTTACTGAAGCTTTCTTT.

This clonotype was counted only a few times. V usage is TRBV18 and J usage is TRBJ1-2, with TRBD1 as a possible D gene (5 bases). The CDR3 runs to 13 residues. V was shortened by 3 bases and J by 4 bases, with 9 bases between the two germline ends. CDR1 and CDR2 (germline): KGHSH, LQKENI. The CDR3 DNA reads as TGTGCCAGCTCACCGGACATCGGCTATGGCTACACCTTC. This gives the protein CASSPDIGYGYTF.

The rearrangement links TRBV5-4 to TRBJ1-1, with D possibly TRBD1 on 6 matching bases. Germline assignment: CDR1 SGHNT and CDR2 YYREEE (reference sequence). V lost 2 bases to trimming and J lost 1 base, with 12 bases between them. The CDR3 sequence is 15 residues long. This CDR3 reads CASSFDGGRNTEAFF. The CDR3, as DNA: TGTGCCAGCAGCTTCGACGGGGGGCGGAACACTGAAGCTTTCTTT.

The table lists this clonotype with a few counts. The chain links TRBV7-8 to TRBJ1-2; tentative D call: TRBD1 (6 bases). Looked up from germline, CDR1 is SGHVS and CDR2 is FQNEAQ. The CDR3 has 15 residues. V was shortened by 1 base and J by 6 bases, with 15 bases between the two germline ends. The chain's CDR3 is CASSLVGPGVDGYTF. The CDR3 DNA sequence: TGTGCCAGCAGCTTAGTCGGCCCAGGGGTTGATGGCTACACCTTC.

This clonotype appeared a few times. This chain uses TRBV7-2 with TRBJ1-1; no definite D call. V was trimmed by 5 bases and J by 11 bases, leaving 18 bases between them. Germline V gene lookup returns CDR1 SGHTA and CDR2 FQGNSA. CDR3 size: 13 residues. The CDR3 coding sequence is TGTGCCAGCAGCCCCTGGACCGGTGCGGGGGCTTTCTTT. Translated, it gives CASSPWTGAGAFF.

Many counts were recorded for this clonotype. The J gene is TRBJ2-3, the V gene TRBV24-1; 12 nucleotides match TRBD2. V trimming: 3 bases; J trimming: 2 bases; junction bases outside the gene matches: 2. CDR3 size: 16 residues. The germline V gene has CDR1 KGHDR and CDR2 SFDVKD. This CDR3 is CATSDGLAGFTDTQYF. CDR3 sequence (DNA): TGTGCCACCAGTGATGGACTAGCGGGGTTCACAGATACGCAGTATTTT.

This clonotype was counted between two and nine times. This sequence joins TRBV27 and TRBJ1-5, with a tentative D call TRBD1 (5 bases). V was trimmed by 4 bases and J by 6 bases, leaving 13 bases between them. The length of the CDR3 is 14 residues. CDR1 is MNHEY and CDR2 is SMNVEV in the germline V gene (reference sequence). CDR3 in amino acids: CASSSQGDGQPQHF. Written as DNA, the CDR3 is TGTGCCAGCAGTTCGCAGGGAGATGGTCAGCCCCAGCATTTT.

The chain couples TRBV15 to TRBJ1-1; D is unresolved. Trimming stripped 1 base from V and 6 bases from J, with 6 bases between. Germline CDR1 reads LNHNV; CDR2 reads YYDKDF (reference sequence). This CDR3 is 12 amino acids long. DNA of the CDR3: TGTGCCACCAGCAGAGGGGCAGCTGAAGCTTTCTTT. It is translated as CATSRGAAEAFF.

This clonotype was counted a few times. V is TRBV29-1 and J is TRBJ1-2; TRBD1 matches 8 bases. The junction had 6 bases not matched to a gene; V was cut back by 4 bases and J by 5 bases. The CDR3 loop spans 13 amino acids. Germline-derived CDR1 and CDR2 are SQVTM and ANQGSEA. The CDR3 protein is CSVVWTGLYGYTF. CDR3 bases: TGCAGCGTTGTATGGACAGGGCTATATGGCTACACCTTC.

This clonotype was seen a few times. This sequence joins TRBV20-1 and TRBJ1-2, with a tentative D call TRBD1 (5 bases). Germline V gene lookup returns CDR1 DFQATT and CDR2 SNEGSKA (reference sequence). The CDR3 covers 16 residues. V was trimmed by 0 bases and J by 7 bases, leaving 21 bases between them. The CDR3 loop reads CSARENPRPRVSGYTF. In DNA, the CDR3 is TGCAGTGCTAGAGAGAATCCCCGGCCCAGGGTGAGTGGCTACACCTTC.

The rearrangement uses TRBV2 and TRBJ1-4; 7 positions agree with TRBD1. The CDR3 totals 15 residues. Germline V lookup: CDR1 SNHLY, CDR2 FYNNEI. The V and J ends lost 6 bases and 1 base, in that order; junction bases with no gene match: 5. CDR3 loop: CASRRQGGTNEKLFF. The CDR3 DNA reads TGTGCCAGCAGGAGACAGGGTGGAACTAATGAAAAACTGTTTTTT.

The rearrangement uses TRBV5-1 and TRBJ1-4; TRBD1 agrees at 9 bases. The CDR3 extends over 15 amino acids. Per the germline V gene, CDR1 is SGHRS and CDR2 is YFSETQ. The ends lost 0 bases at V and 4 bases at J; junction bases unmatched: 1. CDR3 residues: CASSLGDRDNEKLFF. CDR3 in DNA: TGCGCCAGCAGCTTGGGGGACAGGGATAATGAAAAACTGTTTTTT.

This clonotype showed up just once. The gene calls are TRBV9 and TRBJ1-2, with a tentative D call TRBD1 (6 bases). This CDR3 comprises 15 residues. Trimming cost V 3 bases and J 4 bases, with 16 bases left between them. Germline V CDR1 and CDR2: SGDLS, YYNGEE. In nucleotides, the CDR3 is TGTGCCAGCAGCGGCCGGGACACCCTTTTCTATGGCTACACCTTC. As protein: CASSGRDTLFYGYTF. Drawing the rest from reference TRBV9 and TRBJ1-2, the complete variable domain is DSGVTQTPKHLITATGQRVTLRCSPRSGDLSVYWYQQSLDQGLQFLIQYYNGEERAKGNILERFSAQQFPDLHSELNLSSLELGDSALYFCASSGRDTLFYGYTFGSGTRLTVV.

The sample holds a few counts of this clonotype. The V gene is TRBV6-2 or TRBV6-3, the J gene TRBJ2-1; possibly TRBD1 or TRBD2 for D (5 bases each). The V gene's germline CDR1 is MNHEY and CDR2 SVGEGT. The CDR3 runs to 14 residues. Trimming shortened V by 3 bases and J by 10 bases, and 16 bases separated the two germline ends. CDR3 nucleotide sequence: TGTGCCAGCAGTTATTATGGGCCGAGGGGCGAGCAGTTCTTC. Translation gives CASSYYGPRGEQFF.

This clonotype was detected a few times. This chain joins TRBV20-1 and TRBJ1-5; tentative D call: TRBD1 (5 bases). V was shortened by 6 bases and J by 7 bases, with 13 bases between the two germline ends. The germline CDR1 and CDR2 sequences are DFQATT and SNEGSKA (reference sequence). CDR3 length: 12 residues. The CDR3 is CSAYAGGQPQHF. The CDR3, as DNA: TGCAGTGCCTACGCGGGGGGGCAGCCCCAGCATTTT.

This sequence joins TRBV7-8 and TRBJ1-6; 8 bases align to TRBD1. This CDR3 spans 16 amino acids. Per the germline V gene, CDR1 is SGHVS and CDR2 is FQNEAQ. V gave up 0 bases and J gave up 2 bases; unmatched junction bases: 0. The CDR3 DNA reads TGTGCCAGCAGCTTAGCCAGGGGGCCCTATAATTCACCCCTCCACTTT. As protein: CASSLARGPYNSPLHF.

In this sample, this clonotype turned up a few times. The chain joins TRBV12-3 or TRBV12-4 to TRBJ1-2; TRBD1 matches at 8 bases. The trim removed 5 bases at V and 5 bases at J, leaving 7 bases unmatched. The CDR3 is made up of 14 amino acids. The chain's CDR3 is CASSPWRTGYGYTF. In nucleotides, the CDR3 is TGTGCCAGCAGTCCCTGGAGGACAGGGTATGGCTACACCTTC.

This clonotype was seen a few times. The V and J genes are TRBV7-9 and TRBJ1-2; TRBD1 is a possible D gene (5 bases). There are 15 residues in the CDR3. The V gene's germline CDR1 is SEHNR and CDR2 FQNEAQ (reference sequence). The V gene lost 5 bases and the J gene lost 5 bases, with 18 bases spanning the gap. The CDR3 sequence is CASSPPPGRGYGYTF. The CDR3 DNA is TGTGCCAGCAGCCCCCCCCCAGGGAGAGGGTATGGCTACACCTTC. The full variable domain, in which reference TRBV7-9 and TRBJ1-2 provide the parts outside the CDR3, is DTGVSQNPRHKITKRGQNVTFRCDPISEHNRLYWYRQTLGQGPEFLTYFQNEAQLEKSRLLSDRFSAERPKGSFSTLEIQRTEQGDSAMYLCASSPPPGRGYGYTFGSGTRLTVV.

This sequence joins TRBV5-1 and TRBJ2-7; 7 nucleotides agree with TRBD2. V shed 7 bases and J 3 bases; nucleotides not matched to a gene: 10. The germline V gene encodes CDR1 SGHRS and CDR2 YFSETQ. The CDR3 extends over 14 amino acids. The CDR3 nucleotides read TGCGCCAGCCAGAAAGCGGGGAACGTCTACGAGCAGTACTTC. This sequence encodes CASQKAGNVYEQYF.

J is TRBJ2-1 and V is TRBV5-5; TRBD2 might be the D (5 bases). This CDR3 region has 15 residues. Trimming cost V 0 bases and J 2 bases, with 9 bases left between them. Germline V gives CDR1 SGHKS, CDR2 YYEKEE (reference sequence). Written as DNA, the CDR3 is TGTGCCAGCAGCTTGGCTGTGACTACCTACAATGAGCAGTTCTTC. As protein: CASSLAVTTYNEQFF. The variable domain in full, with the rest retrieved from reference TRBV5-5 and TRBJ2-1, is DAGVTQSPTHLIKTRGQQVTLRCSPISGHKSVSWYQQVLGQGPQFIFQYYEKEERGRGNFPDRFSARQFPNYSSELNVNALLLGDSALYLCASSLAVTTYNEQFFGPGTRLTVL.

This clonotype turned up a few times. The chain links TRBV6-2 or TRBV6-3 to TRBJ2-1; weak D call: TRBD1 (6 bases). V was pared by 4 bases and J by 6 bases, with 10 bases between. The CDR3 runs 13 residues. Germline values: CDR1 MNHEY, CDR2 SVGEGT. CDR3 protein: CASSSGQTNEQFF. DNA of the CDR3: TGTGCCAGCAGTTCCGGACAGACCAATGAGCAGTTCTTC.

Within the sample, this clonotype is large (0.1 to 1%). The rearrangement joins TRBV7-9 to TRBJ2-7, with D unclear. CDR1 and CDR2 from the germline V gene are SEHNR and FQNEAQ (reference sequence). This CDR3 contains 12 residues. V was shortened by 6 bases and J by 7 bases, with 13 bases between the two germline ends. The CDR3 spells CASSPLSGEQYF. The CDR3 region has the DNA TGTGCCAGCAGTCCCCTGTCCGGTGAGCAGTACTTC.

The chain carries TRBV4-1 and TRBJ1-2; D not certain. In germline, CDR1 is MGHRA, CDR2 YSYEKL. The V end was cut by 0 bases, the J end by 8 bases, with 16 bases between. The CDR3 length is 15 residues. The CDR3 is CASSQDGRPRLGYTF. As DNA, the CDR3 is TGCGCCAGCAGCCAAGATGGCAGGCCACGCCTGGGCTACACCTTC.